This T cell receptor beta chain is from a study of T-cell memory formation after mild COVID-19. The germline CDR1 and CDR2 sequences are KGHSH and LQKENI. V shed 1 base and J shed 7 bases, with 10 bases lying between them. CDR3 length: 14 residues. One entry per CDR3 protein, called by TCRdb with MiXCR from the 5' RACE reads. The sample has about 170,000 distinct CDR3 sequences, about an eighth seen once; the top ten hold approximately 3.6%. This receptor was taken from a man younger than 35 who had mild COVID-19 (a few samples of this study predate the infection). Cell type and time point are not known. Sequenced material: PBMCs or a T cell subset sorted from them (not recorded which). The gene calls are TRBV18 and TRBJ2-2, with unresolved D. CDR3 region: CASSPRQLDGELFF. In nucleotides, the CDR3 is TGTGCCAGCTCACCACGGCAGCTCGACGGGGAGCTGTTTTTT.